A selection of T cell receptor beta chains follows, all from one sample in a study of blood T cell repertoires in COVID-19. Profiling relied on immunoSEQ multiplex PCR, and the TCRdb table lists in-frame clones only, not all of them. The sample has about 180,000 clones; roughly 88% are singletons. The specimen was peripheral blood. These receptors all come from a human donor with active or convalescent COVID-19. The donor label of this sample is uncertain. CDR3s include the opening cysteine and the closing phenylalanine or tryptophan. Fields, in order: CDR3 length, D gene, clone size, J gene, V gene, CDR3 protein, CDR3 DNA. A D gene is named only where the DNA matches it firmly. Size tells how often a clone was seen (once, few, many) or the class of an expanded clone, and some rows leave it out.

CDR3 length: 14
D gene: TRBD1
clone size: NA
J gene: TRBJ2-7
V gene: TRBV6-6
CDR3 protein: CASSYGTGFYEQYF
CDR3 DNA: TGTGCCAGCAGTTACGGGACAGGCTTCTACGAGCAGTACTTC

CDR3 length: 13
D gene: NA
clone size: NA
J gene: TRBJ2-2
V gene: TRBV2
CDR3 protein: CASSGHRPGELFF
CDR3 DNA: TGTGCCAGCAGTGGACATCGACCCGGGGAGCTGTTTTTT

CDR3 length: 13
D gene: NA
clone size: NA
J gene: TRBJ2-3
V gene: TRBV24-1
CDR3 protein: CATSDSWPDTQYF
CDR3 DNA: TGTGCCACCAGTGATTCCTGGCCAGATACGCAGTATTTT

CDR3 length: 11
D gene: TRBD1
clone size: NA
J gene: TRBJ1-2
V gene: TRBV28
CDR3 protein: CATPTGNGYTF
CDR3 DNA: TGTGCCACTCCGACAGGGAATGGCTACACCTTC

CDR3 length: 13
D gene: NA
clone size: once
J gene: TRBJ2-7
V gene: TRBV11-3
CDR3 protein: CASSFQGAYEQYF
CDR3 DNA: TGTGCCAGCAGCTTTCAGGGCGCCTACGAGCAGTACTTC

CDR3 length: 14
D gene: TRBD1
clone size: NA
J gene: TRBJ2-7
V gene: TRBV3-1/TRBV3-2
CDR3 protein: CASSLYRGSHEQYF
CDR3 DNA: TGTGCCAGCAGCCTTTACAGGGGGAGCCACGAGCAGTACTTC

CDR3 length: 15
D gene: NA
clone size: NA
J gene: TRBJ1-2
V gene: TRBV4-2
CDR3 protein: CASSQAQGTFYGYTF
CDR3 DNA: TGTGCCAGCAGCCAGGCACAGGGCACCTTTTATGGCTACACCTTC

CDR3 length: 18
D gene: NA
clone size: once
J gene: TRBJ1-2
V gene: TRBV3-1/TRBV3-2
CDR3 protein: CASSQNKGGSGYNYGYTF
CDR3 DNA: TGTGCCAGCAGCCAAAATAAGGGCGGGTCAGGTTACAACTATGGCTACACCTTC

CDR3 length: 13
D gene: NA
clone size: NA
J gene: TRBJ1-4
V gene: TRBV30
CDR3 protein: CAWGHGGNEKLFF
CDR3 DNA: TGTGCCTGGGGGCACGGGGGAAATGAAAAACTGTTTTTT

CDR3 length: 14
D gene: NA
clone size: NA
J gene: TRBJ2-1
V gene: TRBV7-3
CDR3 protein: CASKRSGSYNEQFF
CDR3 DNA: TGTGCCAGCAAGCGGAGCGGCTCCTACAATGAGCAGTTCTTC

CDR3 length: 15
D gene: NA
clone size: NA
J gene: TRBJ1-6
V gene: TRBV11-1
CDR3 protein: CASSLDAAINSPLHF
CDR3 DNA: TGTGCCAGCAGCTTAGACGCGGCCATTAATTCACCCCTCCACTTT

CDR3 length: 13
D gene: NA
clone size: NA
J gene: TRBJ2-7
V gene: TRBV28
CDR3 protein: CASRMDTSYEQYF
CDR3 DNA: TGTGCCAGCAGGATGGACACGTCCTACGAGCAGTACTTC

CDR3 length: 15
D gene: NA
clone size: NA
J gene: TRBJ1-1
V gene: TRBV27
CDR3 protein: CASSLSMGATTEAFF
CDR3 DNA: TGTGCCAGCAGTTTATCGATGGGGGCTACCACTGAAGCTTTCTTT

CDR3 length: 16
D gene: TRBD2
clone size: NA
J gene: TRBJ2-7
V gene: TRBV4-3
CDR3 protein: CASSQEFPGGTYEQYF
CDR3 DNA: TGCGCCAGCAGCCAAGAGTTTCCGGGGGGTACCTACGAGCAGTACTTC

CDR3 length: 15
D gene: NA
clone size: NA
J gene: TRBJ1-2
V gene: TRBV9
CDR3 protein: CASSANLLQGTGYTF
CDR3 DNA: TGTGCCAGCAGCGCTAATCTTCTACAGGGAACTGGCTACACCTTC

CDR3 length: 14
D gene: NA
clone size: NA
J gene: TRBJ1-4
V gene: TRBV4-3
CDR3 protein: CASGGPGGGEKLFF
CDR3 DNA: TGCGCCAGCGGGGGACCGGGGGGCGGTGAAAAACTGTTTTTT

CDR3 length: 16
D gene: NA
clone size: NA
J gene: TRBJ1-2
V gene: TRBV3-1/TRBV3-2
CDR3 protein: CASSPVGGATNYGYTF
CDR3 DNA: TGTGCCAGCAGTCCAGTGGGGGGGGCGACTAACTATGGCTACACCTTC

CDR3 length: 13
D gene: NA
clone size: NA
J gene: TRBJ2-7
V gene: TRBV27
CDR3 protein: CASSPAPYYEQYF
CDR3 DNA: TGTGCCAGCAGTCCCGCGCCCTACTACGAGCAGTACTTC

CDR3 length: 13
D gene: NA
clone size: NA
J gene: TRBJ2-2
V gene: TRBV6-4
CDR3 protein: CASSDLASGELFF
CDR3 DNA: TGTGCCAGCAGTGATCTAGCGTCCGGGGAGCTGTTTTTT

CDR3 length: 14
D gene: NA
clone size: NA
J gene: TRBJ1-1
V gene: TRBV7-9
CDR3 protein: CASSRQIQNTEAFF
CDR3 DNA: TGTGCCAGCAGCCGACAGATCCAGAACACTGAAGCTTTCTTT

CDR3 length: 15
D gene: NA
clone size: NA
J gene: TRBJ2-3
V gene: TRBV6-5
CDR3 protein: CASSYLGHPEDTQYF
CDR3 DNA: TGTGCCAGCAGTTACCTAGGACATCCTGAAGATACGCAGTATTTT

CDR3 length: 17
D gene: TRBD2
clone size: NA
J gene: TRBJ2-5
V gene: TRBV13
CDR3 protein: CASSPSGLAGPQETQYF
CDR3 DNA: TGTGCCAGCAGCCCCTCTGGACTAGCGGGACCGCAAGAGACCCAGTACTTC

CDR3 length: 12
D gene: NA
clone size: NA
J gene: TRBJ2-7
V gene: TRBV7-9
CDR3 protein: CASSSNTGGQYF
CDR3 DNA: TGTGCCAGCAGCTCAAACACCGGCGGGCAGTACTTC

CDR3 length: 16
D gene: NA
clone size: NA
J gene: TRBJ2-1
V gene: TRBV24-1
CDR3 protein: CATSDPDSSSYNEQFF
CDR3 DNA: TGTGCCACCAGTGATCCTGACTCTTCCTCCTACAATGAGCAGTTCTTC

CDR3 length: 15
D gene: NA
clone size: NA
J gene: TRBJ1-2
V gene: TRBV6-5
CDR3 protein: CASRGFWGENYGYTF
CDR3 DNA: TGTGCCAGCAGGGGTTTCTGGGGGGAGAACTATGGCTACACCTTC

CDR3 length: 16
D gene: TRBD2
clone size: NA
J gene: TRBJ2-7
V gene: TRBV28
CDR3 protein: CASSPPSGGPSYEQYF
CDR3 DNA: TGTGCCAGCAGCCCCCCTAGCGGGGGCCCCTCCTACGAGCAGTACTTC

CDR3 length: 15
D gene: TRBD2
clone size: NA
J gene: TRBJ2-7
V gene: TRBV3-1/TRBV3-2
CDR3 protein: CASSPGTNAANEQYF
CDR3 DNA: TGTGCCAGCAGCCCCGGGACTAACGCCGCCAACGAGCAGTACTTC

CDR3 length: 18
D gene: TRBD2
clone size: NA
J gene: TRBJ2-5
V gene: TRBV7-6
CDR3 protein: CASSLDSSAGAFQETQYF
CDR3 DNA: TGTGCCAGCAGCTTAGATTCCTCGGCGGGAGCTTTCCAAGAGACCCAGTACTTC

CDR3 length: 15
D gene: TRBD2
clone size: NA
J gene: TRBJ2-1
V gene: TRBV25-1
CDR3 protein: CATGLAGGAHNEQFF
CDR3 DNA: TGTGCCACCGGACTAGCGGGAGGCGCGCACAATGAGCAGTTCTTC

CDR3 length: 19
D gene: TRBD2
clone size: once
J gene: TRBJ2-1
V gene: TRBV5-1
CDR3 protein: CASSFDRELTSGRESEQFF
CDR3 DNA: TGCGCCAGCAGCTTCGACAGGGAACTAACTAGCGGGAGGGAGAGTGAGCAGTTCTTC

CDR3 length: 17
D gene: NA
clone size: NA
J gene: TRBJ1-3
V gene: TRBV5-1
CDR3 protein: CASSLVAGPSSGNTIYF
CDR3 DNA: TGCGCCAGCAGCTTGGTGGCAGGGCCTAGCTCTGGAAACACCATATATTTT

CDR3 length: 15
D gene: TRBD2
clone size: NA
J gene: TRBJ2-3
V gene: TRBV24-1
CDR3 protein: CATMGLAGSTDTQYF
CDR3 DNA: TGTGCCACCATGGGACTAGCGGGGTCAACAGATACGCAGTATTTT

CDR3 length: 15
D gene: TRBD1
clone size: NA
J gene: TRBJ1-6
V gene: TRBV7-2
CDR3 protein: CASSSTGTGASPLHF
CDR3 DNA: TGTGCCAGCAGCTCGACCGGGACAGGGGCCTCACCCCTCCACTTT

CDR3 length: 18
D gene: TRBD1
clone size: few
J gene: TRBJ2-6
V gene: TRBV19
CDR3 protein: CASSIGTGGWTGANVLTF
CDR3 DNA: TGTGCCAGTAGTATTGGGACAGGGGGTTGGACTGGGGCCAACGTCCTGACTTTC

CDR3 length: 16
D gene: TRBD2
clone size: once
J gene: TRBJ2-3
V gene: TRBV27
CDR3 protein: CASRPGGGLSTDTQYF
CDR3 DNA: TGTGCCAGCAGGCCGGGAGGGGGGCTATCAACAGATACGCAGTATTTT

CDR3 length: 13
D gene: TRBD1
clone size: NA
J gene: TRBJ1-5
V gene: TRBV18
CDR3 protein: CASSPDRNQPQHF
CDR3 DNA: TGTGCCAGCTCACCGGACAGGAATCAGCCCCAGCATTTT

CDR3 length: 14
D gene: NA
clone size: few
J gene: TRBJ1-2
V gene: TRBV4-1
CDR3 protein: CASSHPLTMAGYTF
CDR3 DNA: TGCGCCAGCAGCCACCCCTTGACTATGGCTGGCTACACCTTC

CDR3 length: 13
D gene: NA
clone size: NA
J gene: TRBJ2-6
V gene: TRBV28
CDR3 protein: CASRLSGANVLTF
CDR3 DNA: TGTGCCAGCAGGCTCAGTGGGGCCAACGTCCTGACTTTC

CDR3 length: 14
D gene: NA
clone size: few
J gene: TRBJ2-5
V gene: TRBV7-2
CDR3 protein: CASSPGRTQETQYF
CDR3 DNA: TGTGCCAGCAGCCCCGGCCGGACTCAAGAGACCCAGTACTTC

CDR3 length: 15
D gene: TRBD1
clone size: NA
J gene: TRBJ1-6
V gene: TRBV6-5
CDR3 protein: CASSYGGQVDSPLHF
CDR3 DNA: TGTGCCAGCAGTTACGGGGGACAGGTCGATTCACCCCTCCACTTT

CDR3 length: 15
D gene: NA
clone size: NA
J gene: TRBJ2-3
V gene: TRBV28
CDR3 protein: CASSSPGSGTDTQYF
CDR3 DNA: TGTGCCAGCAGTTCCCCCGGGTCTGGGACAGATACGCAGTATTTT